A selection of T cell receptor beta chains follows, all from one sample in a study of cytomegalovirus exposure and HLA in healthy donors. The method was immunoSEQ multiplex PCR; TCRdb's version includes in-frame clones alone and lacks a portion of them. The table shows around 150,000 clones, with 75% to 80% occurring only once. The specimen sequenced was PBMCs. The receptors were gathered from a woman between 45 and 65 years old in good health and CMV-seronegative. The CDR3 runs from the conserved cysteine through the conserved F or W. D genes are given only for firm matches. Some rows have no size entry. The others give once, few or many, or a class for an expanded clone.

J gene | D gene | V gene | clone size | CDR3 DNA | CDR3 protein
TRBJ1-5 | . | TRBV2 | few | TGTGCCAGCAGTGCAGGGTGGCGTCAGCCCCAGCATTTT | CASSAGWRQPQHF
TRBJ2-1 | TRBD2 | TRBV10-3 | once | TGTGCCATCAGGGGACTAGCGGGGGGAGAAAATGAGCAGTTCTTC | CAIRGLAGGENEQFF
TRBJ1-6 | . | TRBV25-1 | . | TGTGCCAGCAGTCAGAACCCATTCTATAATTCACCCCTCCACTTT | CASSQNPFYNSPLHF
TRBJ2-1 | TRBD1 | TRBV5-4 | . | TGTGCCAGCAGCTTCGGGACAGGGGATCCAAATGAGCAGTTCTTC | CASSFGTGDPNEQFF
TRBJ2-5 | TRBD2 | TRBV5-6 | . | TGTGCCAGCTCGCTGGCTAGCGGGGTTCAAGAGACCCAGTACTTC | CASSLASGVQETQYF
TRBJ1-5 | . | TRBV2 | once | TGTGCCAGCAGTGAAGAACCAGAGGCTCAGCCCCAGCATTTT | CASSEEPEAQPQHF
TRBJ1-1 | . | TRBV6-6 | once | TGTGCCAGCAGTCCCCTAGGGAACACTGAAGCTTTCTTT | CASSPLGNTEAFF
TRBJ1-2 | TRBD1 | TRBV7-2 | . | TGTGCCAGCAGCTCAGGGGGATATGGCTACACCTTC | CASSSGGYGYTF
TRBJ1-5 | . | TRBV4-1 | once | TGCGCCAGCAGCCAGGAAACACAGGGTCAGCCCCAGCATTTT | CASSQETQGQPQHF
TRBJ1-5 | TRBD1 | TRBV6-5 | . | TGTGCCAGCACTGAGACAGGGAGGCTGCCCCAGCATTTT | CASTETGRLPQHF
TRBJ2-1 | TRBD2 | TRBV9 | few | TGTGCCAGCAGCGTGAGCGGGATCTCCTACAATGAGCAGTTCTTC | CASSVSGISYNEQFF
TRBJ1-2 | . | TRBV12-2 | . | TGTGCAAGTCGCTTAGGCAGGAAGAACTATGGCTACACCTTC | CASRLGRKNYGYTF
TRBJ1-2 | TRBD1 | TRBV6-1 | . | TGTGCCAGCAGCCCGGGACAGGCTAACTATGGCTACACCTTC | CASSPGQANYGYTF
TRBJ2-2 | TRBD2 | TRBV27 | . | TGTGCCAGCAGTTTAACTCCTAGCGGGGGCTGGGGGACCGGGGAGCTGTTTTTT | CASSLTPSGGWGTGELFF
TRBJ1-2 | . | TRBV6-5 | once | TGTGCCAGCAGTTACTGGGGGGGAGCCAACGGCTACACCTTC | CASSYWGGANGYTF
TRBJ2-7 | . | TRBV2 | . | TGTGCCAGCAGCAGGGGACAAGGGTTGGACGAGCAGTACTTC | CASSRGQGLDEQYF
TRBJ2-4 | . | TRBV2 | . | TGTGCCAGCTCACGGGGTTTAGCCAAAAACATTCAGTACTTC | CASSRGLAKNIQYF
TRBJ1-5 | . | TRBV19 | . | TGTGCCAGTAGTATAACAACAGGTCCACAGCATTTT | CASSITTGPQHF
TRBJ2-7 | TRBD1 | TRBV11-1 | . | TGTGCCAGCAGCACCGACAGGGGAACGAACGAGCAGTACTTC | CASSTDRGTNEQYF
TRBJ1-6 | TRBD1 | TRBV29-1 | . | TGCAGCGTATCGACAGGGGGCTCTTCACCCCTCCACTTT | CSVSTGGSSPLHF
TRBJ2-5 | . | TRBV6-6 | . | TGTGCCAGCAGAGGGACTCGTCAAGAGACCCAGTACTTC | CASRGTRQETQYF
TRBJ1-4 | TRBD1 | TRBV2 | . | TGTGCCAGCAGGGTAGGGGGCTCGGATGAAAAACTGTTTTTT | CASRVGGSDEKLFF
TRBJ1-2 | . | TRBV5-5 | . | TGTGCCAGCAGCTCTCTTGGGGGCAGTACTGGCTACACCTTC | CASSSLGGSTGYTF
TRBJ1-4 | . | TRBV7-9 | . | TGTGCCAGCAGTTACGGGGGTGGTAATGAAAAACTGTTTTTT | CASSYGGGNEKLFF
TRBJ1-1 | TRBD1 | TRBV7-8 | once | TGTGCCAGCAGCGTAAACAGGGGGAACACTGAAGCTTTCTTT | CASSVNRGNTEAFF
TRBJ1-3 | . | TRBV27 | . | TGTGCCATCGCCATCTTAGGGTCCCGGGGTCTAAGAGCTGGAAACACCATATATTTT | CAIAILGSRGLRAGNTIYF
TRBJ2-7 | . | TRBV11-2 | . | TGTGCCAGCAGCTTTGGAGGGGCGGGCGAGCAGTACTTC | CASSFGGAGEQYF
TRBJ1-1 | . | TRBV4-2 | . | TGTGCCAGCAGCCAAGAAAATGGGCGTCGTGGTGAAGCTTTCTTT | CASSQENGRRGEAFF